These 14 T cell receptor beta chains originate from one sample sequenced in a study of technical replicates of blood from a handful of donors. Generated by immunoSEQ multiplex PCR, the TCRdb table keeps only in-frame clones and is missing some. Of some 80,000 clones listed, 92% are singletons. Sequenced: T cells isolated from PBMCs. These receptors were obtained from a human donor in good health.

V gene TRBV10-1 combines with J gene TRBJ2-5; 13 bases match TRBD2. CDR1 WNHNN and CDR2 SYGVQD come from the germline V gene (reference sequence). With V trimmed by 11 bases and J by 5 bases, 2 bases remained unmatched. CDR3 length: 12 residues. In DNA, the CDR3 is TGCGCCGGGACTAGCGGGACGGAGACCCAGTACTTC. This translates into CAGTSGTETQYF.

The chain combines TRBV29-1 with TRBJ1-1; 9 bases agree with TRBD1. The CDR3 has 14 amino acids. V shed 8 bases and J 4 bases; nucleotides not matched to a gene: 11. Germline CDR1 and CDR2: SQVTM and ANQGSEA. DNA for the CDR3: TGCAGCTCCAGAGAGGGGACAGGGAGCACTGAAGCTTTCTTT. This gives the protein CSSREGTGSTEAFF.

The CDR3 coding sequence is TGTGCCAGCAGCTTACGACAGGGCCCCACCTACGAGCAGTACTTC. Encoded protein: CASSLRQGPTYEQYF. The chain combines TRBV7-9 with TRBJ2-7, with 7 bases fitting TRBD1. The germline V gene has CDR1 SEHNR and CDR2 FQNEAQ (reference sequence). The CDR3 extends over 15 amino acids. With V trimmed by 2 bases and J by 2 bases, 6 bases remained unmatched.

The J gene is TRBJ2-5, the V gene TRBV11-2; no reliable D call. The CDR3 length is 11 residues. Between the trimmed V and J ends, which lost 2 bases and 5 bases, there was a span of 3 bases. Germline lookup yields CDR1 SGHAT and CDR2 FQNNGV. The CDR3 region has the DNA TGTGCCAGCAGCTTACTGGAGACCCAGTACTTC. Translated: CASSLLETQYF.

This clone was seen only once. The chain recombines TRBV13 with TRBJ1-4; D gene unclear. Germline loops: CDR1 PRHDT, CDR2 FYEKMQ (reference sequence). The ends were cut back, 5 bases at V and 6 bases at J, with 13 bases in the middle. The CDR3 extends over 14 amino acids. CDR3 DNA: TGTGCCAGCAGCCTCCGGGGTTCGTATGAAAAACTGTTTTTT. Protein product: CASSLRGSYEKLFF. The full variable domain, completed using reference TRBV13 and TRBJ1-4, is AAGVIQSPRHLIKEKRETATLKCYPIPRHDTVYWYQQGPGQDPQFLISFYEKMQSDKGSIPDRFSAQQFSDYHSELNMSSLELGDSALYFCASSLRGSYEKLFFGSGTQLSVL.

CDR3 sequence reads: CASSQERVLDTQYF. The CDR3 DNA is TGTGCCAGCAGCCAAGAGCGGGTTTTAGATACGCAGTATTTT. This rearrangement joins TRBV4-2 to TRBJ2-3; maybe TRBD2 (5 bases). V lost 0 bases, J lost 5 bases, and 9 bases lay in between. Germline CDR1 is LGHNA and CDR2 is YNFKEQ. The CDR3 sequence is 14 residues long.

The chain links TRBV5-4 to TRBJ1-1; weak D call: TRBD1 (5 bases). Germline values: CDR1 SGHNT, CDR2 YYREEE (reference sequence). Trimming shortened V by 4 bases and J by 4 bases, and 17 bases separated the two germline ends. The CDR3 length is 15 residues. CDR3 DNA sequence: TGTGCCAGCAGCCCTGGGGGGGGTGGTGGCACTGAAGCTTTCTTT. It specifies CASSPGGGGGTEAFF. The full variable domain, completed using reference TRBV5-4 and TRBJ1-1, is ETGVTQSPTHLIKTRGQQVTLRCSSQSGHNTVSWYQQALGQGPQFIFQYYREEENGRGNFPPRFSGLQFPNYSSELNVNALELDDSALYLCASSPGGGGGTEAFFGQGTRLTVV.

The chain couples TRBV5-1 to TRBJ2-3; 9 bases map to TRBD1. The CDR3 extends over 15 amino acids. V shed 3 bases and J 5 bases; nucleotides not matched to a gene: 7. Germline CDR1 is SGHRS and CDR2 is YFSETQ. CDR3 loop: CASSYRDRDVDTQYF. The CDR3, as DNA: TGCGCCAGCAGCTACCGGGACAGGGACGTAGATACGCAGTATTTT.

This clone has just one count. The chain links TRBV18 to TRBJ2-5; 9 bases are shared with TRBD1. Losses at the gene ends were 2 bases for V and 5 bases for J; bases not matched to a gene: 3. The germline V gene encodes CDR1 KGHSH and CDR2 LQKENI. This CDR3 contains 14 residues. DNA of the CDR3: TGTGCCAGCTCACCAGGGACAGGGAGGGAGACCCAGTACTTC. Translation gives CASSPGTGRETQYF.

This clone was observed a single time. The rearrangement links TRBV9 to TRBJ2-7; D perhaps matches TRBD2 (5 bases). Trimming stripped 2 bases from V and 3 bases from J, with 9 bases between. This CDR3 region has 13 residues. Germline V gives CDR1 SGDLS, CDR2 YYNGEE. The CDR3 DNA is TGTGCCAGCAGCGTCGGACTGAACTACGAGCAGTACTTC. This translates into CASSVGLNYEQYF.

The V gene is TRBV11-2, the J gene TRBJ2-3; 7 positions match TRBD2. The germline gives CDR1 SGHAT, CDR2 FQNNGV. The CDR3 extends over 20 amino acids. The J segment lost 3 bases and the V segment lost 0 bases, leaving 18 bases of the junction unmatched. In DNA form, the CDR3 reads TGTGCCAGCAGCTTAGATCGATGGGGGACGGCTAGCGGAGAGACAGATACGCAGTATTTT. It specifies CASSLDRWGTASGETDTQYF. The full variable domain, with the rest looked up from reference TRBV11-2 and TRBJ2-3, is EAGVAQSPRYKIIEKRQSVAFWCNPISGHATLYWYQQILGQGPKLLIQFQNNGVVDDSQLPKDRFSAERLKGVDSTLKIQPAKLEDSAVYLCASSLDRWGTASGETDTQYFGPGTRLTVL.

V is TRBV27 and J is TRBJ1-1, with no clear D. The CDR3 has 13 amino acids. CDR1 and CDR2 from the germline V gene are MNHEY and SMNVEV (reference sequence). The ends were cut back, 0 bases at V and 3 bases at J, with 5 bases in the middle. The chain's CDR3 is CASSLSSDTEAFF. CDR3 in DNA: TGTGCCAGCAGTTTATCGAGCGACACTGAAGCTTTCTTT.

The rearrangement links TRBV2 to TRBJ2-3; the D gene is possibly TRBD2 (6 bases). Trimming took 1 base from V and 6 from J, leaving 26 bases between them. Germline-derived CDR1 and CDR2 are SNHLY and FYNNEI. The CDR3 extends over 19 amino acids. CDR3 region: CASSEVLGRKARSGDTQYF. CDR3 DNA: TGTGCCAGCAGTGAAGTCCTTGGACGTAAGGCCCGAAGCGGGGATACGCAGTATTTT.

The V and J genes are TRBV5-4 and TRBJ2-5; D perhaps matches TRBD1 (6 bases). V was trimmed by 1 base and J by 3 bases, leaving 13 bases between them. Germline CDR1 SGHNT, CDR2 YYREEE (reference sequence). The CDR3 runs to 15 residues. CDR3 protein: CASSLSGTTKETQYF. The CDR3 nucleotides are TGTGCCAGCAGCTTGAGTGGGACAACGAAAGAGACCCAGTACTTC.